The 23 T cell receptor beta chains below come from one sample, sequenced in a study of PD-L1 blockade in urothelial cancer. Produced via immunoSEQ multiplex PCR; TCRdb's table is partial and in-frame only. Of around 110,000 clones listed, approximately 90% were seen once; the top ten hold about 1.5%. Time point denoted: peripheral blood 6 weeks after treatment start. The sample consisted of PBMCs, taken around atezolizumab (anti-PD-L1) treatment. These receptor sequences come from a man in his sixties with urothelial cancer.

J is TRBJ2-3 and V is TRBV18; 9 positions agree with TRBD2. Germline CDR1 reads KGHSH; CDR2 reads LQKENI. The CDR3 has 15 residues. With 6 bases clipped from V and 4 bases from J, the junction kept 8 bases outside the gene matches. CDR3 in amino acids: CASSPQGLAADTQYF. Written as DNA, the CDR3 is TGTGCCAGCTCCCCCCAGGGACTAGCAGCAGATACGCAGTATTTT.

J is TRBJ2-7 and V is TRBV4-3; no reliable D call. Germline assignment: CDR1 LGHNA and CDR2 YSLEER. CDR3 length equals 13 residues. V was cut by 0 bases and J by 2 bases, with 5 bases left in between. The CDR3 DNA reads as TGCGCCAGCAGCCAAGACGGTACCTACGAGCAGTACTTC. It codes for CASSQDGTYEQYF.

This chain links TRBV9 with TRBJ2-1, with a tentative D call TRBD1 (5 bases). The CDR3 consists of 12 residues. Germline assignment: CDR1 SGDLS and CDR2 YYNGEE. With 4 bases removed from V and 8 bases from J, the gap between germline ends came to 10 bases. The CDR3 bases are TGTGCCAGCAGCCCATCAGGGTATGAGCAGTTCTTC. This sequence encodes CASSPSGYEQFF.

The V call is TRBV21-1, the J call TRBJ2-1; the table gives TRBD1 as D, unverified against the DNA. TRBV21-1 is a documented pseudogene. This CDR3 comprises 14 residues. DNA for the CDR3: TGTGCCAGCAGCAATTCCGGGACAGACAATGAGCAGTTCTTC. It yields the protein CASSNSGTDNEQFF.

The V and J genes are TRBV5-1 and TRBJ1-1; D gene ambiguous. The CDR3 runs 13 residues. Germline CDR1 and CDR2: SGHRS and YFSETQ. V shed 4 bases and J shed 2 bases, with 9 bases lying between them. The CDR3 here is CASSLGPNTEAFF. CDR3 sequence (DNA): TGCGCCAGCAGCCTTGGCCCTAACACTGAAGCTTTCTTT.

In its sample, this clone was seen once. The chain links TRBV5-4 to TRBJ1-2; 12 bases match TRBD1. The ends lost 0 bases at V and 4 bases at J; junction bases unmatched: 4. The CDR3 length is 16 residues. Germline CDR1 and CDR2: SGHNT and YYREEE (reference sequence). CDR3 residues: CASSLAGTGGLYGYTF. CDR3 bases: TGTGCCAGCAGCTTGGCCGGGACAGGGGGCCTCTATGGCTACACCTTC.

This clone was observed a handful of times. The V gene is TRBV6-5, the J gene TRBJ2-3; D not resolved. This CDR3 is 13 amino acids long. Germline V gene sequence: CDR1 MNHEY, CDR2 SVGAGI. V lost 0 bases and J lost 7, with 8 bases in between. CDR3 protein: CASSYSQENTQYF. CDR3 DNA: TGTGCCAGCAGTTACTCCCAGGAAAATACGCAGTATTTT.

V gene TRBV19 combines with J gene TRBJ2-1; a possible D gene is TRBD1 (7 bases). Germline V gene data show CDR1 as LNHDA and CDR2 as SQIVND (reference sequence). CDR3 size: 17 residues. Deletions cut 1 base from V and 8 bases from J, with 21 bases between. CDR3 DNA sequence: TGTGCCAGTAGTATAGGAGGGGGCCTTTCGCGGGGAGATGAGCAGTTCTTC. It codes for CASSIGGGLSRGDEQFF.

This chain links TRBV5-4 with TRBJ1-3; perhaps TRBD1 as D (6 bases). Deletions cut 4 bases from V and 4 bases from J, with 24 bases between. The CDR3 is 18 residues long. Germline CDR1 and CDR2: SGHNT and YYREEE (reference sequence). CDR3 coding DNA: TGTGCCAGCAGCCTATTGCCTGGGGGGGGCTCTGCGGGAAACACCATATATTTT. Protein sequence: CASSLLPGGGSAGNTIYF. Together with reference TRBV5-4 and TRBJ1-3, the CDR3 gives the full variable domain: ETGVTQSPTHLIKTRGQQVTLRCSSQSGHNTVSWYQQALGQGPQFIFQYYREEENGRGNFPPRFSGLQFPNYSSELNVNALELDDSALYLCASSLLPGGGSAGNTIYFGEGSWLTVV.

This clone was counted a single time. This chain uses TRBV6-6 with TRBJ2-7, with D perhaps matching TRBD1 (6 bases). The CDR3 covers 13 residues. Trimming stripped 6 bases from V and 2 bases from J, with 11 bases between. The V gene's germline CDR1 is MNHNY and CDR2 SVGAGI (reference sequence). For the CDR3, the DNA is TGTGCCAGCAGGCCGACAGGCCCCTACGAGCAGTACTTC. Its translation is CASRPTGPYEQYF.

The CDR3 here is CASSWTWEGTGELFF. The DNA for the CDR3 is TGTGCCAGCAGTTGGACCTGGGAGGGCACCGGGGAGCTGTTTTTT. V gene TRBV6-5 combines with J gene TRBJ2-2, with TRBD2 identical over 7 bases. The length of the CDR3 is 15 residues. The V gene end was trimmed by 4 bases and the J gene end by 4 bases; junction bases not matched to a gene: 6. The germline V gene encodes CDR1 MNHEY and CDR2 SVGAGI.

CDR3 nucleotide sequence: TGCAGCGTTGAATCGGGCAAAAACATTCAGTACTTC. This encodes CSVESGKNIQYF. The V and J genes are TRBV29-1 and TRBJ2-4; D not certain. The CDR3 has 12 amino acids. Germline CDR1 is SQVTM and CDR2 is ANQGSEA. Trimming took off 2 bases at V and 3 bases at J, with 5 bases between the two ends.

The CDR3 here is CASSFPGQEQFF. CDR3 DNA: TGTGCCAGTAGTTTTCCGGGACAGGAGCAGTTCTTC. The chain is built from TRBV19 and TRBJ2-1, with 7 bases fitting TRBD1. With 5 bases clipped from V and 10 bases from J, the junction kept 5 bases outside the gene matches. Germline loops: CDR1 LNHDA, CDR2 SQIVND (reference sequence). CDR3 length: 12 amino acids. Drawing the rest from reference TRBV19 and TRBJ2-1, the complete variable domain is DGGITQSPKYLFRKEGQNVTLSCEQNLNHDAMYWYRQDPGQGLRLIYYSQIVNDFQKGDIAEGYSVSREKKESFPLTVTSAQKNPTAFYLCASSFPGQEQFFGPGTRLTVL.

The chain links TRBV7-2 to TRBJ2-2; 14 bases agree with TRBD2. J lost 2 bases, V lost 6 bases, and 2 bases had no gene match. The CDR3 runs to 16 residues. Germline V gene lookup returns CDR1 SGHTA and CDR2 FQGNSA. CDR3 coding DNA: TGTGCCAGCAGGGGACTAGCGGGAGACAACACCGGGGAGCTGTTTTTT. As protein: CASRGLAGDNTGELFF.

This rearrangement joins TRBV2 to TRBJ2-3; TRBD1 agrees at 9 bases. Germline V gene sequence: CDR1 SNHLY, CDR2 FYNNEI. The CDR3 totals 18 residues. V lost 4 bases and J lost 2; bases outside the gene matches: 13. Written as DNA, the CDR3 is TGTGCCAGCAGTGGGGGAACAGGGGGCCGGCGGTTCACAGATACGCAGTATTTT. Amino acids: CASSGGTGGRRFTDTQYF.

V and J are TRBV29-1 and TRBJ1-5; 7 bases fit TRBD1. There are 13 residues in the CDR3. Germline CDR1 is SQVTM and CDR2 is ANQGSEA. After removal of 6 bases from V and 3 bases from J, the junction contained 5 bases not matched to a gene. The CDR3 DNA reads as TGCAGCGTAAGACAGGGTGCCAATCAGCCCCAGCATTTT. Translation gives CSVRQGANQPQHF.

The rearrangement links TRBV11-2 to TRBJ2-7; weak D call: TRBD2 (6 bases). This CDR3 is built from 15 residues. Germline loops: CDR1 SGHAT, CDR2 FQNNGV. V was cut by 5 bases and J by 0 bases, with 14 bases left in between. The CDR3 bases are TGTGCCAGCAGCCCCAGGGACTTCAGCTCCTACGAGCAGTACTTC. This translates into CASSPRDFSSYEQYF.

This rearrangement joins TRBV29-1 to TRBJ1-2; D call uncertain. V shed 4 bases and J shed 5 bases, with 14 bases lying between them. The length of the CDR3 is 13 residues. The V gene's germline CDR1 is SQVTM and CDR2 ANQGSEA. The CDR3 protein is CSVGDKGGYGYTF. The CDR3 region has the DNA TGCAGCGTTGGAGACAAGGGAGGTTATGGCTACACCTTC.

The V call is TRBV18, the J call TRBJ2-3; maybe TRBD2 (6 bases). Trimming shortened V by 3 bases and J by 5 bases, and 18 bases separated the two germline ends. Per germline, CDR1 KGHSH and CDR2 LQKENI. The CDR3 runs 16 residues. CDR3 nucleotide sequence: TGTGCCAGCTCACCCAGTTCCCTGGGTAGCGGAGATACGCAGTATTTT. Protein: CASSPSSLGSGDTQYF.

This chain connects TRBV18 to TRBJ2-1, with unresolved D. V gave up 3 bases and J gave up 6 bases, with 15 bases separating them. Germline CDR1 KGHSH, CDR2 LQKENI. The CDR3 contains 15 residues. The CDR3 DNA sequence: TGTGCCAGCTCACCCGTACTGGAGTTAATCAATGAGCAGTTCTTC. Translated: CASSPVLELINEQFF.

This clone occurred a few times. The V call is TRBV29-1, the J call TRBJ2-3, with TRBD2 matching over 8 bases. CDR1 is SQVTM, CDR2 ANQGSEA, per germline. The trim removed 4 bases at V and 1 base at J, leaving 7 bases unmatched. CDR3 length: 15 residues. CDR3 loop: CSVASGGSGTDTQYF. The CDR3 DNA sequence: TGCAGCGTTGCATCGGGAGGGTCTGGCACAGATACGCAGTATTTT.

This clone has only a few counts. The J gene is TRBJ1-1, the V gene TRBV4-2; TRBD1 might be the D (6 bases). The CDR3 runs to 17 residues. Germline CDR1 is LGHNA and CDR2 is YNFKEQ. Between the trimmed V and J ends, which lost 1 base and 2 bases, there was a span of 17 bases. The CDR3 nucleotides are TGTGCCAGCAGCCAAGTTTTCCAGGGGTCGAAAAACACTGAAGCTTTCTTT. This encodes CASSQVFQGSKNTEAFF.

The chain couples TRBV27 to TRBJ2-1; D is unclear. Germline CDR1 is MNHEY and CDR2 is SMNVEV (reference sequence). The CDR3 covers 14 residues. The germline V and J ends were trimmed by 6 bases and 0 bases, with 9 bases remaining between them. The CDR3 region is CASSPAYSYNEQFF. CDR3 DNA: TGTGCCAGCAGCCCCGCCTACTCCTACAATGAGCAGTTCTTC.